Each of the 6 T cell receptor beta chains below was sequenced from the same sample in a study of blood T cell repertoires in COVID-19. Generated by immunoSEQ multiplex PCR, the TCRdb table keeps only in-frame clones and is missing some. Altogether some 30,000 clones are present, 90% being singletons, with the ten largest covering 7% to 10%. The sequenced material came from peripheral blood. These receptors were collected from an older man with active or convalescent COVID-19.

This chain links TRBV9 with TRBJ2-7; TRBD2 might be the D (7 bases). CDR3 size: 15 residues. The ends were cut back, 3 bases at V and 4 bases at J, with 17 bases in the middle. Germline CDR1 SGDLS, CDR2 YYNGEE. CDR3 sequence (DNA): TGTGCCAGCAGCGCTCATTGGGGAGGGGGATACGAGCAGTACTTC. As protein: CASSAHWGGGYEQYF.

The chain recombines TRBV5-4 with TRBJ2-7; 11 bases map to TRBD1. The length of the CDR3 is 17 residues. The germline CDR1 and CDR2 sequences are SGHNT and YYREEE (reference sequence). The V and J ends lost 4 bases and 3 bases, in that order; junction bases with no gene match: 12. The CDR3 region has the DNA TGTGCCAGCAGCCCTATCATTGCCGGGACAGGGGGCTACGAGCAGTACTTC. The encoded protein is CASSPIIAGTGGYEQYF.

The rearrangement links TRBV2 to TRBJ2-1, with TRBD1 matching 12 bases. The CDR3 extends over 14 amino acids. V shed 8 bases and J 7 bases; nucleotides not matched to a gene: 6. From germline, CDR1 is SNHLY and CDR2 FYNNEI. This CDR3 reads CASPPGQGANEQFF. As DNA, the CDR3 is TGTGCCAGCCCTCCGGGACAGGGGGCGAATGAGCAGTTCTTC.

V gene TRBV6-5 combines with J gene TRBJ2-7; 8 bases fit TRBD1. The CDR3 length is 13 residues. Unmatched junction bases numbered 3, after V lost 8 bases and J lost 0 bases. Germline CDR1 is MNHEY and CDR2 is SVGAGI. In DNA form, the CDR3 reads TGTGCCAGCGACAGGGGAAGCTCCTACGAGCAGTACGTC. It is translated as CASDRGSSYEQYV.

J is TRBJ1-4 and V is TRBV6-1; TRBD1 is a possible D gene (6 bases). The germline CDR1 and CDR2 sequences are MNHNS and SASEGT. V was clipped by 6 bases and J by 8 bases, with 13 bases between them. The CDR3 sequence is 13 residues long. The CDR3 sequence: CASRQDSKEKLFF. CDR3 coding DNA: TGTGCCAGCAGACAGGACAGTAAAGAAAAACTGTTTTTT.

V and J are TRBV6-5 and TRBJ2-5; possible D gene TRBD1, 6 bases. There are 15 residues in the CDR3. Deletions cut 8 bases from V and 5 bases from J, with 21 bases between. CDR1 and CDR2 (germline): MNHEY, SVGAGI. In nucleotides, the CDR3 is TGTGCCAGCGGATCCCTTGGGACATTCGGGGAGACCCAGTACTTC. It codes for CASGSLGTFGETQYF.